A single sample gave rise to the 30 T cell receptor beta chains below, sequenced in a study of T cells in Graves' hyperthyroidism and ophthalmopathy. Amplification targeted TCR beta CDR3 regions from RNA transcripts. A first-round RT-PCR of the TCR CDR3 used the HTBI primer set. From the multiplex PCR reads, TCRdb called clonotypes with MiXCR, one entry per CDR3 protein. This sample yields some 370,000 distinct CDR3 sequences, of which approximately 18% are seen a single time; 30% to 35% belongs to the top ten. The sequencing input was blood. Receptor source: a woman in her thirties with Graves' hyperthyroidism that later progressed to Graves' ophthalmopathy.

V usage is TRBV28 and J usage is TRBJ1-2, with D perhaps matching TRBD1 (5 bases). The CDR3 runs 15 residues. Germline CDR1 reads MDHEN; CDR2 reads SYDVKM. Trimming pared 4 bases from V and 4 bases from J, leaving 16 bases between. The CDR3, as DNA: TGTGCCAGCAGTTCTCCCGCAGGGAGTGGCTATGGCTACACCTTC. Translated, it gives CASSSPAGSGYGYTF.

This clonotype was detected ten times or more. This sequence joins TRBV10-3 and TRBJ1-1; D is perhaps TRBD1 (6 bases). V was cut by 7 bases and J by 1 base, with 16 bases left in between. This CDR3 contains 15 residues. Per germline, CDR1 ENHRY and CDR2 SYGVKD. The CDR3 DNA sequence: TGTGCCATCAAGGCGGGGGGCGCGGGGAACACTGAAGCTTTCTTT. Translating it yields CAIKAGGAGNTEAFF.

In its sample, this clonotype was seen many times. The chain carries TRBV20-1 and TRBJ1-6, with D possibly matching TRBD1 (5 bases). The CDR3 has 17 residues. The germline V gene has CDR1 DFQATT and CDR2 SNEGSKA (reference sequence). V was clipped by 2 bases and J by 8 bases, with 22 bases between them. The CDR3 region is CSARSTGDPLYDSPLHF. In DNA form, the CDR3 reads TGCAGTGCTAGAAGTACTGGGGACCCCTTATACGATTCACCCCTCCACTTT.

With respect to this clonotype: Being one base from a much bigger clone, this may be a read error. J is TRBJ2-7 and V is TRBV4-1; tentatively, D is TRBD1 (5 bases). The CDR3 totals 17 residues. The V and J ends lost 1 base and 2 bases respectively, with 18 bases between them. CDR1 MGHRA and CDR2 YSYEKL come from the germline V gene. The CDR3 loop is CASSQVGRQPTTYEQYF. The CDR3 nucleotides are TGCGCCAGCAGCCAAGTAGGCAGACAGCCAACGACCTACGAGCAGTACTTC.

This clonotype occurred many times. The V and J genes are TRBV6-1 and TRBJ1-6; D call uncertain. The germline gives CDR1 MNHNS, CDR2 SASEGT. V was clipped by 6 bases and J by 6 bases, with 12 bases between them. The CDR3 runs 14 residues. CDR3 DNA sequence: TGTGCCAGCAGCGATGGGCTCCGTAATTCACCCCTCCACTTT. Its translation: CASSDGLRNSPLHF.

This clonotype was observed a few times. The chain links TRBV19 to TRBJ1-2, with unresolved D. The CDR3 consists of 13 residues. The ends were cut back, 5 bases at V and 2 bases at J, with 9 bases in the middle. Germline loops: CDR1 LNHDA, CDR2 SQIVND (reference sequence). CDR3 nucleotides: TGTGCCAGTAGTCCCGTTTTGAACTATGGCTACACCTTC. It is translated as CASSPVLNYGYTF.

The rearrangement joins TRBV5-1 to TRBJ2-1; D is ambiguous. There are 13 residues in the CDR3. Looked up from germline, CDR1 is SGHRS and CDR2 is YFSETQ. V lost 2 bases and J 7 bases, leaving 10 bases between the germline ends. CDR3 DNA sequence: TGCGCCAGCAGCTTTTTAGGTAGTAATGAGCAGTTCTTC. Amino acids: CASSFLGSNEQFF.

The chain joins TRBV7-2 to TRBJ1-2; D remains unclear. The germline CDR1 and CDR2 sequences are SGHTA and FQGNSA. Trimming cost V 4 bases and J 6 bases, with 12 bases left between them. CDR3 length: 13 amino acids. The CDR3 reads CASSSVLSDGYTF. CDR3 DNA: TGTGCCAGCAGCTCGGTCTTAAGTGATGGCTACACCTTC.

Concerning this clonotype: An end of the junction differs from the germline gene, which may be a read error. The rearrangement links TRBV6-1 to TRBJ1-1; no reliable D call. From germline, CDR1 is MNHNS and CDR2 SASEGT. CDR3 size: 13 residues. For the CDR3, the DNA is TGTGTCAGCTATCTCGGATCCCACTCTGAAGCTTTCTTT. This encodes CVSYLGSHSEAFF.

This sequence joins TRBV2 and TRBJ1-2, with D possibly matching TRBD1 (6 bases). Germline V gives CDR1 SNHLY, CDR2 FYNNEI. Deletions cut 3 bases from V and 3 bases from J, with 11 bases between. The CDR3 is 14 amino acids. CDR3 in DNA: TGTGCCAGCAGTGACAGGGGCCTTTACTATGGCTACACCTTC. It translates to CASSDRGLYYGYTF.

This clonotype was seen ten or more times. The J gene is TRBJ1-1, the V gene TRBV7-2; no firm D call. The V gene lost 1 base and the J gene lost 3 bases, with 9 bases spanning the gap. The germline V gene encodes CDR1 SGHTA and CDR2 FQGNSA. The CDR3 runs 14 residues. CDR3 in DNA: TGTGCCAGCAGCTTAGTCTTTGAGGACACTGAAGCTTTCTTT. The encoded protein is CASSLVFEDTEAFF.

The rearrangement links TRBV7-2 to TRBJ2-1, with a possible D match to TRBD1 (5 bases). V was cut by 3 bases and J by 0 bases, with 33 bases left in between. CDR1 and CDR2 (germline): SGHTA, FQGNSA. The CDR3 sequence is 23 residues long. The CDR3 here is CASSFRAPLGRALGSSSYNEQFF. The CDR3 DNA reads TGTGCCAGCAGCTTTAGAGCCCCCTTGGGCAGGGCTTTGGGATCAAGCTCCTACAATGAGCAGTTCTTC.

The genes are TRBV20-1 and TRBJ1-1; D unclear. Trimming stripped 6 bases from V and 2 bases from J, with 16 bases between. Germline CDR1 and CDR2: DFQATT and SNEGSKA (reference sequence). CDR3 length: 14 amino acids. The CDR3 DNA reads TGCAGTGCCGCTGACCGACGCGGAAACACTGAAGCTTTCTTT. This gives the protein CSAADRRGNTEAFF.

There are many counts of this clonotype. The gene calls are TRBV20-1 and TRBJ2-7; TRBD1 agrees at 10 bases. V lost 7 bases to trimming and J lost 3 bases; unmatched junction nucleotides: 6. The CDR3 sequence is 13 residues long. The V gene's germline CDR1 is DFQATT and CDR2 SNEGSKA (reference sequence). In DNA form, the CDR3 reads TGCAGTGTTACCGGGACAGGGGTCTACGAGCAGTACTTC. It yields the protein CSVTGTGVYEQYF.

About this clonotype itself: It may be a read error: a sequence one base away is much more abundant. The chain combines TRBV20-1 with TRBJ2-1; tentatively, D is TRBD2 (7 bases). This CDR3 has 15 residues. Germline CDR1 DFQATT, CDR2 SNEGSKA (reference sequence). The germline V and J ends were trimmed by 0 bases and 9 bases, with 18 bases remaining between them. CDR3 sequence (DNA): TGCAGTGCTAGAGATGGGCGGGAGTTGGACAGTGAGCAGTTCTTC. Protein: CSARDGRELDSEQFF.

This clonotype was seen at least ten times. V is TRBV5-1 and J is TRBJ2-7; either TRBD1 or TRBD2 may supply D (5 bases each). CDR1 is SGHRS, CDR2 YFSETQ, per germline. There are 13 residues in the CDR3. Trimming left V 1 base short and J 3 bases short, with 8 bases between. The CDR3 DNA reads as TGCGCCAGCAGCTTGTGGGGGTACTACGAGCAGTACTTC. As protein: CASSLWGYYEQYF.

This clonotype was recorded a few times. J is TRBJ1-2 and V is TRBV7-9; tentative D call: TRBD1 (5 bases). Germline CDR1 is SEHNR and CDR2 is FQNEAQ (reference sequence). The CDR3 loop spans 14 amino acids. Deletions cut 4 bases from V and 4 bases from J, with 13 bases between. CDR3 sequence reads: CASSSGDGIYGYTF. DNA of the CDR3: TGTGCCAGCAGCTCCGGGGACGGTATCTATGGCTACACCTTC.

Worth noting for this clonotype: Possible read error: a much larger clone is one base away. The rearrangement joins TRBV24-1 to TRBJ2-2, with D tentatively TRBD1 or TRBD2 (5 bases each). V lost 0 bases and J 0 bases, leaving 10 bases between the germline ends. CDR1 and CDR2 from the germline V gene are KGHDR and SFDVKD. The CDR3 covers 17 residues. CDR3 protein: CATSDLGSGPNTGELFF. CDR3 DNA sequence: TGTGCCACCAGTGATTTGGGATCGGGGCCGAACACCGGGGAGCTGTTTTTT.

In this sample, this clonotype turned up many times. The chain joins TRBV20-1 to TRBJ1-6; tentatively, D is TRBD1 (5 bases). The CDR3 has 13 amino acids. The V end lost 5 bases, the J end lost 5 bases, and 10 bases lay between the germline ends. Germline assignment: CDR1 DFQATT and CDR2 SNEGSKA (reference sequence). The CDR3, as DNA: TGCAGTGCTCGGAGGGGTGATAATTCACCCCTCCACTTT. Translation: CSARRGDNSPLHF.

Many counts were recorded for this clonotype. The CDR3 loop reads CASSFPGNTEAFF. CDR3 coding DNA: TGTGCCAGCAGTTTTCCGGGGAACACTGAAGCTTTCTTT. This chain joins TRBV28 and TRBJ1-1; no reliable D call. The V end lost 3 bases, the J end lost 1 base, and 6 bases lay between the germline ends. CDR1 and CDR2 from the germline V gene are MDHEN and SYDVKM. The CDR3 runs 13 residues.

The V and J genes are TRBV6-5 and TRBJ1-1; a weak D match, TRBD1 (6 bases). V gave up 4 bases and J gave up 1 base, with 22 bases separating them. The CDR3 runs to 18 residues. From germline, CDR1 is MNHEY and CDR2 SVGAGI. CDR3 nucleotide sequence: TGTGCCAGCAGTTCCCAGGGGCTCGGGGGGAAGAGGAACACTGAAGCTTTCTTT. It encodes CASSSQGLGGKRNTEAFF.

V gene TRBV20-1 combines with J gene TRBJ1-5; 9 bases are shared with TRBD1. With 6 bases clipped from V and 2 bases from J, the junction kept 2 bases outside the gene matches. The CDR3 spans 13 residues. Germline CDR1 and CDR2: DFQATT and SNEGSKA (reference sequence). The CDR3: CSAWDRGNQPQHF. In DNA form, the CDR3 reads TGCAGTGCATGGGACAGGGGCAATCAGCCCCAGCATTTT.

The chain couples TRBV18 to TRBJ2-5; no clear D gene. The CDR3 length is 12 residues. Trimming took off 7 bases at V and 1 base at J, with 7 bases between the two ends. CDR1 and CDR2 from the germline V gene are KGHSH and LQKENI. The CDR3 is CASFRRQETQYF. CDR3 coding DNA: TGTGCCAGCTTCAGGCGCCAAGAGACCCAGTACTTC. Together with reference TRBV18 and TRBJ2-5, the CDR3 gives the full variable domain: NAGVMQNPRHLVRRRGQEARLRCSPMKGHSHVYWYRQLPEEGLKFMVYLQKENIIDESGMPKERFSAEFPKEGPSILRIQQVVRGDSAAYFCASFRRQETQYFGPGTRLLVL.

V gene TRBV19 combines with J gene TRBJ2-1; D possibly corresponds to TRBD2 (6 bases). The germline V and J ends were trimmed by 5 bases and 8 bases, with 16 bases remaining between them. Per the germline V gene, CDR1 is LNHDA and CDR2 is SQIVND (reference sequence). The CDR3 has 14 amino acids. CDR3 DNA: TGTGCCAGTAGTGAGACTAGTTTTTCCTATGAGCAGTTCTTC. Its translation is CASSETSFSYEQFF.

V and J are TRBV19 and TRBJ1-5; a possible D gene is TRBD1 (6 bases). V was shortened by 4 bases and J by 4 bases, with 20 bases between the two germline ends. Germline V gene lookup returns CDR1 LNHDA and CDR2 SQIVND (reference sequence). The CDR3 runs to 17 residues. This CDR3 reads CASSNGGHTPENQPQHF. In nucleotides, the CDR3 is TGTGCCAGTAGTAACGGGGGACACACCCCGGAGAATCAGCCCCAGCATTTT.

Many counts were recorded for this clonotype. The chain links TRBV27 to TRBJ2-5; the match to TRBD1 covers 10 bases. Per germline, CDR1 MNHEY and CDR2 SMNVEV (reference sequence). This CDR3 has 17 residues. With V trimmed by 3 bases and J by 3 bases, 10 bases remained unmatched. The CDR3 loop is CASSFLPGQGTEETQYF. The CDR3 bases are TGTGCCAGCAGTTTCCTTCCGGGACAGGGGACAGAAGAGACCCAGTACTTC.

V gene TRBV19 combines with J gene TRBJ1-3, with TRBD1 matching over 8 bases. After removal of 6 bases from V and 5 bases from J, the junction contained 6 bases not matched to a gene. Germline CDR1 reads LNHDA; CDR2 reads SQIVND (reference sequence). The CDR3 has 14 amino acids. Here the CDR3 DNA reads TGTGCCAGTAGGGTGGACAGGGAAAGAAACACCATATATTTT. Amino acid sequence: CASRVDRERNTIYF.

The chain joins TRBV28 to TRBJ1-4, with D uncertain. Germline values: CDR1 MDHEN, CDR2 SYDVKM. Trimming removed 8 bases at V and 0 bases at J, with 13 bases between. The CDR3 extends over 15 amino acids. The CDR3, as DNA: TGTGCCAGCGGAGCAGGCGGGGCAACTAATGAAAAACTGTTTTTT. Protein: CASGAGGATNEKLFF.

This clonotype was found many times. The chain employs TRBV12-3 or TRBV12-4 and TRBJ2-3, with D uncertain. This CDR3 has 14 residues. V shed 1 base and J shed 4 bases, with 9 bases lying between them. CDR3: CASSLESGADTQYF. Written as DNA, the CDR3 is TGTGCCAGCAGTTTAGAGTCTGGAGCAGATACGCAGTATTTT.

The genes are TRBV5-4 and TRBJ2-2; weak D call: TRBD2 (7 bases). The ends were cut back, 4 bases at V and 4 bases at J, with 17 bases in the middle. The CDR3 runs 16 residues. Per the germline V gene, CDR1 is SGHNT and CDR2 is YYREEE (reference sequence). The CDR3 loop is CASSDGGGPSTGELFF. The CDR3 nucleotides read TGTGCCAGCAGCGACGGCGGGGGCCCGAGCACCGGGGAGCTGTTTTTT.